This T cell receptor (beta chain) was recovered during a study of control samples from healthy donors and cancer patients. J gave up 9 bases and V 2 bases, and 11 bases lay outside the gene matches. The length of the CDR3 is 15 residues. Per germline, CDR1 MDHEN and CDR2 SYDVKM. The data were produced by immunoSEQ multiplex PCR, yet TCRdb's version contains in-frame clones alone and is incomplete. This table has around 140,000 clones, 90% to 95% appearing once. The chain couples TRBV28 to TRBJ2-7; 9 bases match TRBD1. The sequence came from a middle-aged man in good health. Material: blood. CDR3 nucleotide sequence: TGTGCCAGCAGTTTACTGGGACAGGGTGGTCAGGGGCAGTACTTC. Translating gives CASSLLGQGGQGQYF.